Listed below are T cell receptor beta chains from one sample, sequenced in a study of cytomegalovirus exposure and HLA in healthy donors. TCRdb's copy holds only in-frame clones and misses some; the assay was immunoSEQ multiplex PCR. This table has approximately 75,000 clones, 75% to 85% appearing once. Sample: PBMCs. The receptors here all came from a man aged 70-80 years in good health and CMV-seropositive. Each CDR3 is given with its conserved first and last residue. The D gene is left open where the match is weak. Clone size, where shown, is once, few, many, or a class for clones that have expanded.

j_gene	v_gene	abundance	d_gene	CDR3nt	CDR3aa
TRBJ2-7	TRBV6-5	-	TRBD2	TGTGCCAGCAGTTACTCGCTAGCGGGTACCTACGAGCAGTACTTC	CASSYSLAGTYEQYF
TRBJ2-1	TRBV7-3	few	-	TGTGCCAGCAGCTTAACGGGGGGCAATGAGCAGTTCTTC	CASSLTGGNEQFF
TRBJ1-4	TRBV6-5	once	-	TGTGCCAGCAGTTACTCTCGGACAGTTTCGGTAGAAAAACTGTTTTTT	CASSYSRTVSVEKLFF
TRBJ2-1	TRBV5-1	-	-	TGCGCCAGCAGCTTGTATCTAGATCTCACTGAGCAGTTCTTC	CASSLYLDLTEQFF
TRBJ2-1	TRBV5-1	-	TRBD2	TGCGCCAGCAGCAGGGGACTAGCGGGAAGGTTAGGAGGTGAGCAGTTCTTC	CASSRGLAGRLGGEQFF
TRBJ2-2	TRBV19	-	TRBD1	TGTGCCAGCTCCCGGGACAGGGGCACCGGGGAGCTGTTTTTT	CASSRDRGTGELFF
TRBJ2-3	TRBV2	-	TRBD2	TGTGCCAGCAGTGTAGCGGGAGGCACAGATACGCAGTATTTT	CASSVAGGTDTQYF
TRBJ2-3	TRBV5-6	-	TRBD2	TGTGCCACCCGGAGGGCTAGCGGGTCAGATACGCAGTATTTT	CATRRASGSDTQYF
TRBJ2-6	TRBV5-1	-	-	TGCGCCAGCAGCACCCTGCAGGGTGGGGCCAACGTCCTGACTTTC	CASSTLQGGANVLTF
TRBJ2-1	TRBV5-1	-	-	TGCGCCAGCAGTGACGGGGGTTTGGGTGAGCAGTTCTTC	CASSDGGLGEQFF
TRBJ1-1	TRBV5-1	-	TRBD1	TGCGCCAGCAGCTTGGCCAATTCAGGGGGCACTGAAGCTTTCTTT	CASSLANSGGTEAFF
TRBJ2-3	TRBV7-8	-	-	TGTGCCAGCAGCTTCAGGGGAGAGGATACGCAGTATTTT	CASSFRGEDTQYF
TRBJ1-1	TRBV7-9	few	-	TGTGCCAGCAGCTTACAGGGGATCACTGAAGCTTTCTTT	CASSLQGITEAFF
TRBJ2-5	TRBV5-1	-	TRBD2	TGCGCCAGCAGCCTCGCGACTAGCGGGATGGAGACCCAGTACTTC	CASSLATSGMETQYF
TRBJ2-6	TRBV7-6	-	-	TGTGCCAGCAGCTTCCCAGGGACTGGGGCCAACGTCCTGACTTTC	CASSFPGTGANVLTF
TRBJ2-7	TRBV2	-	-	TGTGCCAGCAGTGGCAGTTCCTACGAGCAGTACTTC	CASSGSSYEQYF
TRBJ2-7	TRBV2	-	TRBD2	TGTGCCAGCAGCGAACCGGGACTAGCGGGCTACGAGCAGTACTTC	CASSEPGLAGYEQYF
TRBJ1-3	TRBV7-3	once	TRBD1	TGTGCCAGCAGCGAGGGGGCAGGAAACACCATATATTTT	CASSEGAGNTIYF
TRBJ1-3	TRBV10-1	-	TRBD1	TGCGCCAGCAGTGGAGGGACAGGAGATGGAAACACCATATATTTT	CASSGGTGDGNTIYF
TRBJ2-6	TRBV6-4	-	TRBD1	TGTGCCAGCAGACCCGGGACAGGATCTGGGGCCAACGTCCTGACTTTC	CASRPGTGSGANVLTF
TRBJ2-5	TRBV7-2	-	-	TGTGCCAGCAGCCGCGGCGGGGGCGGGGAGACCCAGTACTTC	CASSRGGGGETQYF
TRBJ2-5	TRBV9	-	-	TGTGCCAGCAGCGAGGGGGTCTGGGAGACCCAGTACTTC	CASSEGVWETQYF
TRBJ2-2	TRBV11-2	-	-	TGTGCCAGCAGCTTAGATATCCGGGAGACCGGGGAGCTGTTTTTT	CASSLDIRETGELFF
TRBJ2-1	TRBV7-3	-	-	TGTGCCAGCAGCTCCTCGGGGTTAGAGCAGTTCTTC	CASSSSGLEQFF
TRBJ1-2	TRBV5-1	-	TRBD1	TGCGCCAGCAGCCAGGGACAGGGCCCATTCGATGGCTACACCTTC	CASSQGQGPFDGYTF
TRBJ2-3	TRBV5-1	-	TRBD2	TGCGCCAGCAGCCCCGGGACTAGCGGGGGGTATGATACGCAGTATTTT	CASSPGTSGGYDTQYF
TRBJ1-1	TRBV10-3	once	-	TGTGCCATCAGAACGGACAGAGACATGAACACTGAAGCTTTCTTT	CAIRTDRDMNTEAFF
TRBJ1-1	TRBV5-1	once	-	TGCGCCAGCAGCTTGGGGGGGGTGGCGTTTAACACTGAAGCTTTCTTT	CASSLGGVAFNTEAFF
TRBJ2-3	TRBV2	-	TRBD2	TGTGCCAGCAGTGAACGCCCTAGCGGGGGCTCAGATACGCAGTATTTT	CASSERPSGGSDTQYF
TRBJ1-4	TRBV7-9	-	-	TGTGCCAGCAGCTACCCCCCTGGGCCAGGGGAGAATGAAAAACTGTTTTTT	CASSYPPGPGENEKLFF
TRBJ2-7	TRBV28	-	TRBD1	TGTGCCAGCAGTTTCTCGGGACAGGCCTACGAGCAGTACTTC	CASSFSGQAYEQYF